This T cell receptor (beta chain) was documented in a study of cytomegalovirus exposure and HLA in healthy donors. General study points: Several of the most significant clusters were apparently associated with common viral pathogens in a later analysis.

Germline-derived CDR1 and CDR2 are MGHDK and SYGVNS. V gave up 4 bases and J gave up 6 bases, with 6 bases separating them. This CDR3 comprises 11 residues. Both 60 Vbeta primers and 13 Jbeta primers went into the PCR. The protocol was immunoSEQ multiplex PCR, while the TCRdb copy is restricted to in-frame clones and leaves out a portion. Of about 120,000 clones listed, 75% to 90% were seen once; the top ten hold approximately 8.8%. For this clone: The target antigen is unknown.

The chain couples TRBV25-1 to TRBJ1-2; perhaps TRBD1 as D (6 bases). Sequencing was performed on PBMCs. This clonotype originated in a female donor in good health and CMV-seropositive. CDR3 bases: TGTGCCAGCAGTGGGGGGCATGGCTACACCTTC. It encodes CASSGGHGYTF.